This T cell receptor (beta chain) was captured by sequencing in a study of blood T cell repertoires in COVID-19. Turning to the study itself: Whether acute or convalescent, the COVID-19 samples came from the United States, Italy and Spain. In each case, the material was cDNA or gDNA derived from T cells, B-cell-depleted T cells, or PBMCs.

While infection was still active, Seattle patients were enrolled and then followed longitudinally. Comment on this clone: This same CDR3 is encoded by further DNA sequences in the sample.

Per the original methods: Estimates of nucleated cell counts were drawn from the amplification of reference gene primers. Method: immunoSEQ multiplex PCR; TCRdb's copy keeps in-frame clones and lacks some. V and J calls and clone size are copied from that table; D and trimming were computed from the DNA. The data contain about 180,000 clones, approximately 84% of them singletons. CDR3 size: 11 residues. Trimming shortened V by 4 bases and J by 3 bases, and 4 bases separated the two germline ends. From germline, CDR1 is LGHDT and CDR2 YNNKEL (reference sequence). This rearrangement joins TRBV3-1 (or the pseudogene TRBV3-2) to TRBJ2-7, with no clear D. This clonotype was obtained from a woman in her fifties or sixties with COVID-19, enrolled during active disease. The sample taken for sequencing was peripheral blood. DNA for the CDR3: TGTGCCAGCAGCCTCCTCTACGAGCAGTACTTC. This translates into CASSLLYEQYF.